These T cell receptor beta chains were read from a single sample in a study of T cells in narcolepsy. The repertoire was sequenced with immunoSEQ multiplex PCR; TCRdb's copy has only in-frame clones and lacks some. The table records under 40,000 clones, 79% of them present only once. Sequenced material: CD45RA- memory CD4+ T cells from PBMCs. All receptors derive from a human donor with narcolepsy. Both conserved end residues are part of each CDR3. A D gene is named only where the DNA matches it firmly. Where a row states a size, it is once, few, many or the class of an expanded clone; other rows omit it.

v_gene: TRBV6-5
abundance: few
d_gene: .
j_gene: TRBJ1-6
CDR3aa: CASSRPAGYNSPLHF
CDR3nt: TGTGCCAGCAGTCGCCCCGCGGGCTATAATTCACCCCTCCACTTT

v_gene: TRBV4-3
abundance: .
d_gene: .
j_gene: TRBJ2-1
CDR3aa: CASSPKAGQPTVWNEQFF
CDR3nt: TGCGCCAGCAGCCCCAAAGCCGGGCAACCTACGGTTTGGAATGAGCAGTTCTTC

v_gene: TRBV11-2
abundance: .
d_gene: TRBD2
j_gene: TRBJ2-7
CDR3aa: CASSHLVAGPYEQYF
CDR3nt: TGTGCCAGCAGCCACCTTGTAGCGGGACCCTACGAGCAGTACTTC

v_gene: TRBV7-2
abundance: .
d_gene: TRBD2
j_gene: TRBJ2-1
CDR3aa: CASSRRGTSGSPNEQFF
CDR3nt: TGTGCCAGCAGCCGAAGGGGGACTAGCGGGAGTCCTAATGAGCAGTTCTTC

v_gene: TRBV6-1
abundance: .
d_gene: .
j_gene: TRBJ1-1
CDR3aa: CASSSTVMNTEAFF
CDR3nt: TGTGCCAGCAGTTCGACAGTCATGAACACTGAAGCTTTCTTT

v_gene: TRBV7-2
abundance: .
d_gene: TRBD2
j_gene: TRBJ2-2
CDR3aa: CASSSGLAGGSYTGELFF
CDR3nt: TGTGCCAGCAGCTCTGGACTAGCGGGAGGGAGTTACACCGGGGAGCTGTTTTTT

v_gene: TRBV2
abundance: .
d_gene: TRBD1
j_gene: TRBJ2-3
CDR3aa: CASSEGRGGEVDTQYF
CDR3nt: TGTGCCAGCAGTGAAGGTAGAGGGGGCGAGGTAGATACGCAGTATTTT

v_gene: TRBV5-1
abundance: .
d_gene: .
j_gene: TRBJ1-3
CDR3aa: CASSLQLGAGNTIYF
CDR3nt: TGCGCCAGCAGCTTACAGTTGGGTGCTGGAAACACCATATATTTT

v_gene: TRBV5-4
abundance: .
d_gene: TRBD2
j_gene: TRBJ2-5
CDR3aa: CASSSLGLASGETQYF
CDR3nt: TGTGCCAGCAGCTCGTTGGGACTAGCGTCTGGGGAGACCCAGTACTTC

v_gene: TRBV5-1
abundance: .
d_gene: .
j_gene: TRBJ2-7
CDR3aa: CASRWESGSIMGSSYEQYF
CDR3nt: TGCGCCAGCAGATGGGAGTCAGGGTCAATTATGGGGAGCTCCTACGAGCAGTACTTC